This T cell receptor (beta chain) was observed in a study of cytomegalovirus exposure and HLA in healthy donors. CDR1 and CDR2 (germline): MNHEY, SVGAGI. Trimming removed 5 bases at V and 11 bases at J, with 9 bases between. This CDR3 spans 11 amino acids. Comments on this clone: What it binds is not known.

Overall study findings and caveats: Published work reported that the classifier diagnosed cytomegalovirus status with high specificity and sensitivity.

The repertoire was sequenced with immunoSEQ multiplex PCR; TCRdb's copy has only in-frame clones and lacks some. This table has 200,000 or so clones, over 80% appearing once. V usage is TRBV6-5 and J usage is TRBJ2-2; D is perhaps TRBD2 (5 bases). Sequences were obtained from PBMCs. The TCR originated in a woman younger than 30 in good health and CMV-seronegative. CDR3 bases: TGTGCCAGCAGTCGGCGGGCCGAGCTGTTTTTT. Amino acid sequence: CASSRRAELFF.